Presented here are 29 T cell receptor beta chains from one specimen sequenced in a study of T-cell reconstitution after alpha-beta-depleted transplantation in children. A TCRbeta library incorporating unique molecular identifiers was prepared. Using its own MiXCR run on the PCR reads, TCRdb lists one record per CDR3 protein. The sample has about 600,000 distinct CDR3 sequences; roughly 24% are singletons. The sequencing used PBMCs, mostly from graft donor cells, collected 360 days after TCRalphabeta/CD19-depleted stem cell transplant. These receptors came from a boy younger than two who had a stem cell transplant for acute myeloid leukemia, so the T cells may come from the graft donor.

This clonotype was recorded only once. The chain is built from TRBV5-8 and TRBJ1-2, with 9 nucleotides matching TRBD1. This CDR3 has 15 residues. CDR1 SGHTS and CDR2 YDEGEE come from the germline V gene. V was clipped by 3 bases and J by 4 bases; unmatched bases: 7. This CDR3 is CASSWMDRGGYGYTF. The CDR3 region has the DNA TGTGCCAGCAGCTGGATGGACAGGGGCGGCTATGGCTACACCTTC.

This clonotype has just a few counts. This chain joins TRBV20-1 and TRBJ2-4; D might be TRBD2 (5 bases). The CDR3 is made up of 13 amino acids. Deletions cut 6 bases from V and 6 bases from J, with 15 bases between. Germline V gives CDR1 DFQATT, CDR2 SNEGSKA (reference sequence). The CDR3: CSAPPAAGNIQYF. The CDR3 DNA sequence: TGCAGTGCCCCTCCAGCGGCGGGAAACATTCAGTACTTC.

This clonotype was detected a few times. This chain connects TRBV15 to TRBJ2-1, with D possibly matching TRBD2 (7 bases). Germline V gene data show CDR1 as LNHNV and CDR2 as YYDKDF (reference sequence). Between the trimmed V and J ends, which lost 8 bases and 5 bases, there was a span of 19 bases. The CDR3 totals 15 residues. Here the CDR3 DNA reads TGTGCCACCCGGAGGGGGGGAGTTATCAACAATGAGCAGTTCTTC. This codes for CATRRGGVINNEQFF.

This clonotype has just a few counts. The chain combines TRBV10-3 with TRBJ2-3, with D perhaps assigned TRBD1 or TRBD2 (5 bases each). V lost 4 bases, J lost 0 bases, and 14 bases lay in between. Germline CDR1 reads ENHRY; CDR2 reads SYGVKD. The CDR3 sequence is 16 residues long. The CDR3 region has the DNA TGTGCCATCAGTGCCGTGCTCGGGGACAGCACAGATACGCAGTATTTT. Protein: CAISAVLGDSTDTQYF.

The chain couples TRBV11-2 to TRBJ2-1; no definite D call. Trimming stripped 7 bases from V and 7 bases from J, with 20 bases between. From germline, CDR1 is SGHAT and CDR2 FQNNGV. There are 15 residues in the CDR3. CDR3 region: CASISDGFNRNEQFF. The CDR3 DNA sequence: TGTGCCAGCATCAGTGACGGATTCAATAGGAATGAGCAGTTCTTC.

In this sample, this clonotype turned up many times. The chain recombines TRBV20-1 with TRBJ2-7; D might be TRBD1 (6 bases). CDR1 is DFQATT, CDR2 SNEGSKA, per germline (reference sequence). This CDR3 region has 13 residues. V lost 6 bases and J lost 2, with 14 bases in between. The CDR3 sequence is CSAEIQGTYEQYV. The CDR3 DNA sequence: TGCAGTGCCGAAATTCAGGGGACCTACGAGCAGTACGTC.

Many counts were recorded for this clonotype. In DNA, the CDR3 is TGCAGTGCTAGAGATTGGGCAGCCCCAGCCGTCAATGAGCAGTTCTTC. Its protein product is CSARDWAAPAVNEQFF. The chain uses TRBV20-1 and TRBJ2-1; D not resolved. The CDR3 spans 16 residues. With 0 bases removed from V and 6 bases from J, the gap between germline ends came to 18 bases. Germline V gives CDR1 DFQATT, CDR2 SNEGSKA (reference sequence).

In its sample, this clonotype was seen many times. This rearrangement joins TRBV7-9 to TRBJ2-1, with 7 positions matching TRBD2. Germline assignment: CDR1 SEHNR and CDR2 FQNEAQ (reference sequence). After removal of 3 bases from V and 8 bases from J, the junction contained 7 bases not matched to a gene. The CDR3 runs to 14 residues. Here the CDR3 DNA reads TGTGCCAGCAGCTTGACTAGCCTCGGGGATGAGCAGTTCTTC. Translating it yields CASSLTSLGDEQFF.

This clonotype was seen a few times. The CDR3 loop is CAVNRQLDQPQHF. Here the CDR3 DNA reads TGTGCCGTTAATAGACAACTGGATCAGCCCCAGCATTTT. The chain joins TRBV10-3 to TRBJ1-5; D is uncertain. Germline-derived CDR1 and CDR2 are ENHRY and SYGVKD. CDR3 length: 13 amino acids. Deletions cut 11 bases from V and 5 bases from J, with 16 bases between.

This clonotype showed up just a few times. V usage is TRBV6-1 and J usage is TRBJ2-1, with a weak D call TRBD2 (6 bases). The CDR3 is made up of 16 amino acids. The germline gives CDR1 MNHNS, CDR2 SASEGT. Trimming took 5 bases from V and 12 from J, leaving 26 bases between them. This CDR3 reads CASSLNRDSSPFGQFF. CDR3 DNA: TGTGCCAGCAGTCTAAACCGGGACTCAAGCCCCTTTGGGCAGTTCTTC.

The gene calls are TRBV19 and TRBJ2-4; TRBD1 agrees at 9 bases. CDR1 LNHDA and CDR2 SQIVND come from the germline V gene (reference sequence). CDR3 length: 16 residues. Losses at the gene ends were 5 bases for V and 1 base for J; bases not matched to a gene: 6. CDR3 region: CASSRTGEAAKNIQYF. The CDR3 region has the DNA TGTGCCAGTAGTCGGACAGGGGAGGCGGCCAAAAACATTCAGTACTTC.

The chain links TRBV20-1 to TRBJ2-1, with 10 bases that match TRBD2. CDR3 size: 16 residues. Per germline, CDR1 DFQATT and CDR2 SNEGSKA (reference sequence). With V trimmed by 1 base and J by 4 bases, 7 bases remained unmatched. The DNA for the CDR3 is TGCAGTGCTAGAGGTTTTAGCGGGGGGCAGTACAATGAGCAGTTCTTC. Protein: CSARGFSGGQYNEQFF.

This clonotype was picked up many times. The chain employs TRBV5-1 and TRBJ2-1, with D perhaps TRBD1 (6 bases). This CDR3 comprises 15 residues. Germline V gives CDR1 SGHRS, CDR2 YFSETQ. The V end lost 1 base, the J end lost 5 bases, and 13 bases lay between the germline ends. The CDR3 DNA reads as TGCGCCAGCAGCTTGTCCGGACAGAGCCACAATGAGCAGTTCTTC. Translation: CASSLSGQSHNEQFF.

In DNA, the CDR3 is TGTGCCACCAGTGATCCCCGACGGACCACCAGGGGCTACACCTTC. It translates to CATSDPRRTTRGYTF. The chain has TRBV24-1 and TRBJ1-2; D is unresolved. The length of the CDR3 is 15 residues. Trimming left V 3 bases short and J 8 bases short, with 18 bases between. CDR1 is KGHDR, CDR2 SFDVKD, per germline.

This clonotype was counted ten times or more. The chain joins TRBV19 to TRBJ2-2, with 11 bases fitting TRBD2. V shed 7 bases, J shed 4 bases, and the junction held 8 bases outside the gene matches. From germline, CDR1 is LNHDA and CDR2 SQIVND (reference sequence). The CDR3 has 16 amino acids. CDR3 in amino acids: CASTGGLAEPTGELFF. The CDR3 coding sequence is TGTGCCAGTACAGGGGGACTAGCGGAACCCACCGGGGAGCTGTTTTTT.

This clonotype was counted many times. This rearrangement joins TRBV12-3 or TRBV12-4 to TRBJ2-5; D remains ambiguous. The CDR3 contains 11 residues. The V end was cut by 6 bases, the J end by 2 bases, with 4 bases between. The CDR3 sequence is CASSTQETQYF. The CDR3 bases are TGTGCCAGCAGCACTCAAGAGACCCAGTACTTC.

In this sample, this clonotype turned up a few times. The J gene is TRBJ2-1, the V gene TRBV5-1; 12 nucleotides match TRBD2. There are 16 residues in the CDR3. V lost 4 bases to trimming and J lost 3 bases; unmatched junction nucleotides: 5. From germline, CDR1 is SGHRS and CDR2 YFSETQ. CDR3 nucleotide sequence: TGCGCCAGCAGCCTCCGACTAGCGGGGGTCTACAATGAGCAGTTCTTC. Translation: CASSLRLAGVYNEQFF.

V is TRBV20-1 and J is TRBJ2-3; 9 bases agree with TRBD2. Germline CDR1 and CDR2: DFQATT and SNEGSKA (reference sequence). CDR3 length: 14 amino acids. J gave up 7 bases and V 2 bases, and 7 bases lay outside the gene matches. The chain's CDR3 is CSARRGGAVYTQYF. In DNA form, the CDR3 reads TGCAGTGCTAGACGCGGGGGGGCTGTGTATACGCAGTATTTT.

This clonotype was observed a handful of times. The chain uses TRBV20-1 and TRBJ1-4, with TRBD1 as a possible D gene (5 bases). The CDR3 has 14 amino acids. Germline V lookup: CDR1 DFQATT, CDR2 SNEGSKA (reference sequence). Trimming pared 5 bases from V and 8 bases from J, leaving 18 bases between. In nucleotides, the CDR3 is TGCAGTGCTCCACAGTCAGGGATGAACGAAAAACTGTTTTTT. Amino acids: CSAPQSGMNEKLFF.

The chain joins TRBV18 to TRBJ2-1, with D possibly being TRBD2 (6 bases). Deletions cut 6 bases from V and 7 bases from J, with 19 bases between. Germline loops: CDR1 KGHSH, CDR2 LQKENI. The CDR3 spans 15 residues. CDR3 DNA: TGTGCCAGCTCTCAAGAACACGGGACTCGTAATGAGCAGTTCTTC. Translated: CASSQEHGTRNEQFF.

This clonotype was recorded at least ten times. The gene calls are TRBV5-5 and TRBJ2-3; 9 nucleotides line up with TRBD2. The CDR3 is made up of 15 amino acids. Germline CDR1 is SGHKS and CDR2 is YYEKEE (reference sequence). J was trimmed by 5 bases and V by 3 bases; bases with no gene match: 7. The CDR3 is CASSSRTSVGDTQYF. In DNA form, the CDR3 reads TGTGCCAGCAGCTCGAGGACTAGCGTGGGAGATACGCAGTATTTT.

This clonotype has ten or more counts. This chain links TRBV10-3 with TRBJ2-3; 11 positions match TRBD2. V trimming: 2 bases; J trimming: 1 base; junction bases outside the gene matches: 2. CDR3 length equals 16 residues. The germline gives CDR1 ENHRY, CDR2 SYGVKD. CDR3 region: CAISETSGGRTDTQYF. Written as DNA, the CDR3 is TGTGCCATCAGTGAGACTAGCGGGGGTCGCACAGATACGCAGTATTTT.

The rearrangement links TRBV12-3 or TRBV12-4 to TRBJ2-2; 7 bases agree with TRBD1. The V gene end was trimmed by 6 bases and the J gene end by 7 bases; junction bases not matched to a gene: 11. This CDR3 comprises 15 residues. The DNA for the CDR3 is TGTGCCAGCAGAACAGCCCGGACAGGAGTCGGGGAGCTGTTTTTT. Translating it yields CASRTARTGVGELFF.

The chain links TRBV5-6 to TRBJ1-5; 9 bases match TRBD1. The closer fit of TRBJ2-3 to the DNA end suggests the J call may be wrong. The CDR3 is 14 amino acids. Per germline, CDR1 SGHDT and CDR2 YYEEEE. This CDR3 is CASSFTGGTQPQYF. CDR3 DNA: TGTGCCAGCAGCTTTACAGGGGGCACTCAGCCCCAGTATTTT.

V is TRBV7-6 and J is TRBJ2-3; TRBD2 agrees at 11 bases. CDR3 length: 17 residues. CDR1 and CDR2 (germline): SGHVS, FNYEAQ. Trimming took 2 bases from V and 2 from J; bases not matched to a gene: 6. The CDR3 sequence: CASSLPSSGGHTDTQYF. In nucleotides, the CDR3 is TGTGCCAGCAGCTTACCATCTAGCGGGGGGCACACAGATACGCAGTATTTT.

The V call is TRBV11-3, the J call TRBJ2-1; TRBD2 might be the D (5 bases). V lost 4 bases and J lost 2, with 12 bases in between. Germline CDR1 SGHNT, CDR2 YENEEA. The CDR3 runs 15 residues. CDR3 coding DNA: TGTGCCAGCAGCTCAATAGCGTTCCCCTACAATGAGCAGTTCTTC. Translating it yields CASSSIAFPYNEQFF.

The CDR3 loop reads CSARDQLAGSYNEQFF. The DNA of the CDR3 is TGCAGTGCTAGAGACCAACTAGCGGGGTCGTACAATGAGCAGTTCTTC. The chain is built from TRBV20-1 and TRBJ2-1, with 10 bases fitting TRBD2. Trimming at V came to 0 bases and at J to 4 bases, leaving 6 bases not matched to a gene. The germline V gene encodes CDR1 DFQATT and CDR2 SNEGSKA (reference sequence). The CDR3 sequence is 16 residues long.

This clonotype was picked up many times. This chain links TRBV7-8 with TRBJ2-5, with D perhaps matching TRBD2 (6 bases). Per germline, CDR1 SGHVS and CDR2 FQNEAQ. V was clipped by 5 bases and J by 4 bases, with 11 bases between them. CDR3 size: 13 residues. The CDR3: CASSPGGLETQYF. The CDR3 coding sequence is TGTGCCAGCAGCCCCGGGGGACTAGAGACCCAGTACTTC.

The CDR3, as DNA: TGTGCCAGCAGTTATGGACCTGCCCGCAATGAGCAGTTCTTC. Protein: CASSYGPARNEQFF. This chain joins TRBV6-5 and TRBJ2-1, with unresolved D. Germline V gene data show CDR1 as MNHEY and CDR2 as SVGAGI. This CDR3 spans 14 amino acids. V was clipped by 3 bases and J by 6 bases, with 12 bases between them.